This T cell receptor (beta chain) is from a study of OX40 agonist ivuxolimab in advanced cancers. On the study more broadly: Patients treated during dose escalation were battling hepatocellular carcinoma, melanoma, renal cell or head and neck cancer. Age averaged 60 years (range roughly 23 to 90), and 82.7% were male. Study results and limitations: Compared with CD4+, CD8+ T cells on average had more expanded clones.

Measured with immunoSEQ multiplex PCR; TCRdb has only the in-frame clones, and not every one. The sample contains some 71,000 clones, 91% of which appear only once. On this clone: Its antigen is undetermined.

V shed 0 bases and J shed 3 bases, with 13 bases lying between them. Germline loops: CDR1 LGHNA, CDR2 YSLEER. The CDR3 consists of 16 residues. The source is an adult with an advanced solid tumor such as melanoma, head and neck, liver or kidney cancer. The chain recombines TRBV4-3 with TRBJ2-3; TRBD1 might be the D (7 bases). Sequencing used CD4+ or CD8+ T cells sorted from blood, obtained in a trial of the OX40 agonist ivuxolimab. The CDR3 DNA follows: TGCGCCAGCAGCCAAGACGGAGCAGGGGGGACAGATACGCAGTATTTT. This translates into CASSQDGAGGTDTQYF.